The T cell receptor (beta chain) under discussion was sequenced for a study of blood T cell repertoires in COVID-19. Study-wide background: Samples of COVID-19 (acute and convalescent) were obtained from the United States, Italy and Spain.

Under the authors' procedure: Reference gene primer amplification yielded estimated nucleated cell counts. The data were produced by immunoSEQ multiplex PCR, yet TCRdb's version contains in-frame clones alone and is incomplete. V and J calls and clone size are given by that table; D and trimming were obtained from the DNA. The data show approximately 250,000 clones, about nine tenths seen once. V was trimmed by 2 bases and J by 5 bases, leaving 12 bases between them. Germline V gene lookup returns CDR1 SEHNR and CDR2 FQNEAQ (reference sequence). The CDR3 is 15 amino acids. The chain carries TRBV7-9 and TRBJ1-4, with D possibly being TRBD1 (5 bases). The source of this sequence is a man between 25 and 39 years old who had recovered from COVID-19. The sample taken for sequencing was peripheral blood. The DNA of the CDR3 is TGTGCCAGCAGCTTACTTCCAGGGCAAAATGAAAAACTGTTTTTT. This sequence encodes CASSLLPGQNEKLFF.